This TCR beta chain is drawn from a study of blood T cell repertoires in COVID-19. Turning to the study itself: The study drew acute and convalescent COVID-19 samples from the United States, Italy and Spain. Sample material is recorded as cDNA or gDNA derived from T cells, B-cell-depleted T cells, or PBMCs.

Germline values: CDR1 MNHEY, CDR2 SVGAGI. The CDR3 runs to 14 residues. V was pared by 7 bases and J by 3 bases, with 15 bases between. Authors' analysis steps: Quantification of nucleated cells was approximated via reference gene primer amplification. Profiled with immunoSEQ multiplex PCR; TCRdb holds only in-frame clones, not every one. V and J calls and clone size are given by that table; D and trimming were obtained from the DNA. The sample yields 86,000 or so clones, more than 75% seen once. The receptor's source is a woman aged 80 or older with acute or convalescent COVID-19. The chain employs TRBV6-5 and TRBJ2-5; D unresolved. Sequencing was done on a sample of peripheral blood. The CDR3 sequence: CASTIEQLKETQYF. CDR3 sequence (DNA): TGTGCCAGCACTATTGAACAGCTAAAAGAGACCCAGTACTTC.